The sequence of this T cell receptor beta chain was determined in a study of OX40 agonist ivuxolimab in advanced cancers. Study-level background: Dose-escalation patients were diagnosed with hepatocellular carcinoma, melanoma, renal cell cancer or head and neck cancer.

Exclusion of a patient followed from autoimmune disease history or systemic immunosuppression. Germline CDR1 MDHEN, CDR2 SYDVKM. V lost 6 bases, J lost 1 base, and 6 bases stayed unmatched. The length of the CDR3 is 15 residues. TCRdb's copy holds only in-frame clones and misses some; the assay was immunoSEQ multiplex PCR. The sample consists of tens of thousands of clones, about 93% of them appearing once. The sequence was obtained from an adult with an advanced solid tumor such as melanoma, head and neck, liver or kidney cancer. The V and J genes are TRBV28 and TRBJ2-5; 9 bases are shared with TRBD2. The sample in question was CD4+ or CD8+ T cells sorted from blood, obtained in a trial of the OX40 agonist ivuxolimab. CDR3 DNA sequence: TGTGCCAGCAGAGGTAGCGGGAGTCCCCAAGAGACCCAGTACTTC. Translation: CASRGSGSPQETQYF.